The 17 T cell receptor beta chains below come from one sample, sequenced in a study of control samples from healthy donors and cancer patients. The table came from immunoSEQ multiplex PCR; TCRdb's copy has only in-frame clones and leaves some out. The table includes over 150,000 clones, about 90% detected once. The material sequenced was blood. The receptors shown here come from a woman aged 45-59 years in good health.

V gene TRBV21-1 combines with J gene TRBJ2-1; TRBD2, the table's D call, lacks a check against the DNA. TRBV21-1 is assigned pseudogene status. There are 12 residues in the CDR3. As DNA, the CDR3 is TGTAGAGCTGCGGTGCGCTACAATGAGCAGTTCTTC. This codes for CRAAVRYNEQFF.

The chain employs TRBV5-1 and TRBJ2-6; a possible D gene is TRBD1 (6 bases). The germline V gene encodes CDR1 SGHRS and CDR2 YFSETQ. V dropped 4 bases and J dropped 0 bases, with 14 bases sitting between them. This CDR3 spans 17 amino acids. Here the CDR3 reads CASSKTGHLSGANVLTF. Written as DNA, the CDR3 is TGCGCCAGCAGCAAGACAGGTCATCTCTCTGGGGCCAACGTCCTGACTTTC.

The chain recombines TRBV7-2 with TRBJ2-7; the match to TRBD2 covers 11 bases. The CDR3 totals 16 residues. The germline V gene encodes CDR1 SGHTA and CDR2 FQGNSA. Unmatched junction bases numbered 8, after V lost 5 bases and J lost 2 bases. Here the CDR3 DNA reads TGTGCCAGCAGCCCGATGGGGACTAGCGGCACCTACGAGCAGTACTTC. This codes for CASSPMGTSGTYEQYF. The full variable domain, completed using reference TRBV7-2 and TRBJ2-7, is GAGVSQSPSNKVTEKGKDVELRCDPISGHTALYWYRQSLGQGLEFLIYFQGNSAPDKSGLPSDRFSAERTGGSVSTLTIQRTQQEDSAVYLCASSPMGTSGTYEQYFGPGTRLTVT.

The chain recombines TRBV30 with TRBJ2-2; D not resolved. Germline CDR1 reads GTSNPN; CDR2 reads SVGIG (reference sequence). V lost 1 base and J lost 6, with 18 bases in between. CDR3 length: 16 residues. CDR3 region: CAWSARDIRDPGELFF. The CDR3 DNA reads TGTGCCTGGAGTGCCAGAGACATAAGGGATCCCGGGGAGCTGTTTTTT.

The CDR3 sequence is CAIRNPGQGYEQYF. The CDR3 coding sequence is TGTGCCATCAGAAATCCGGGACAGGGGTACGAGCAGTACTTC. V gene TRBV10-3 combines with J gene TRBJ2-7; TRBD1 agrees at 10 bases. Germline assignment: CDR1 ENHRY and CDR2 SYGVKD. V lost 6 bases, J lost 4 bases, and 6 bases stayed unmatched. The CDR3 totals 14 residues.

This chain uses TRBV7-2 with TRBJ2-7; 14 bases are shared with TRBD2. The V segment lost 4 bases and the J segment 9 bases; nucleotides outside the gene matches: 14. The germline V gene has CDR1 SGHTA and CDR2 FQGNSA. This CDR3 comprises 17 residues. The CDR3 reads CASSSPSRGGTSGGQYF. The DNA of the CDR3 is TGTGCCAGCAGCTCCCCTAGCCGGGGCGGGACTAGCGGGGGGCAGTACTTC. Complete variable domain (other parts from reference TRBV7-2 and TRBJ2-7): GAGVSQSPSNKVTEKGKDVELRCDPISGHTALYWYRQSLGQGLEFLIYFQGNSAPDKSGLPSDRFSAERTGGSVSTLTIQRTQQEDSAVYLCASSSPSRGGTSGGQYFGPGTRLTVT.

The chain has TRBV27 and TRBJ1-1, with a weak D call TRBD1 (6 bases). The CDR3 extends over 14 amino acids. Trimming took off 7 bases at V and 0 bases at J, with 12 bases between the two ends. The germline V gene has CDR1 MNHEY and CDR2 SMNVEV (reference sequence). CDR3: CASIARGMNTEAFF. CDR3 DNA sequence: TGTGCCAGCATCGCTAGGGGGATGAACACTGAAGCTTTCTTT.

This chain uses TRBV29-1 with TRBJ1-1; D may be TRBD1 (6 bases). The CDR3 is 13 residues long. V lost 4 bases and J 11 bases, leaving 20 bases between the germline ends. Germline CDR1 reads SQVTM; CDR2 reads ANQGSEA. CDR3 in DNA: TGCAGCGTTGGAGGGGGGATGTTGGGTAGGGCTTTCTTT. This codes for CSVGGGMLGRAFF.

V gene TRBV2 combines with J gene TRBJ1-5; D is unresolved. V was pared by 2 bases and J by 8 bases, with 7 bases between. The germline V gene has CDR1 SNHLY and CDR2 FYNNEI. This CDR3 is 12 amino acids long. The CDR3 reads CASSESVKPQHF. The CDR3, as DNA: TGTGCCAGCAGTGAATCGGTCAAGCCCCAGCATTTT.

The CDR3 region has the DNA TGTGCCAGCAGCAGTGGCCAGTTGGCAGATACGCAGTATTTT. This codes for CASSSGQLADTQYF. This chain uses TRBV7-9 with TRBJ2-3, with D unclear. This CDR3 comprises 14 residues. Germline CDR1 reads SEHNR; CDR2 reads FQNEAQ (reference sequence). V lost 5 bases and J 4 bases, leaving 13 bases between the germline ends.

V is TRBV5-1 and J is TRBJ2-5, with 12 positions matching TRBD2. J lost 7 bases, V lost 3 bases, and 16 bases had no gene match. Looked up from germline, CDR1 is SGHRS and CDR2 is YFSETQ. The CDR3 is 18 amino acids. CDR3 amino acids: CASSSIPTSGGTGATQYF. CDR3 DNA sequence: TGCGCCAGCAGCTCCATCCCGACTAGCGGGGGCACAGGGGCGACCCAGTACTTC.

This clone has only a few counts. The chain carries TRBV7-9 and TRBJ1-1; tentatively, D is TRBD1 (5 bases). The CDR3 totals 12 residues. Germline CDR1 and CDR2: SEHNR and FQNEAQ (reference sequence). V shed 8 bases and J shed 5 bases, with 12 bases lying between them. CDR3 in DNA: TGTGCCAGCCGGGGCATTGGGACTGAAGCTTTCTTT. Its protein product is CASRGIGTEAFF.

V is TRBV30 and J is TRBJ1-6; D is ambiguous. CDR1 and CDR2 (germline): GTSNPN, SVGIG (reference sequence). The CDR3 has 14 residues. The V and J ends lost 1 base and 2 bases respectively, with 6 bases between them. This CDR3 is CAWSGQTYNSPLHF. As DNA, the CDR3 is TGTGCCTGGAGTGGGCAGACCTATAATTCACCCCTCCACTTT.

This clone was recorded once. The chain links TRBV27 to TRBJ2-3; D gene uncertain. This CDR3 has 15 residues. V was shortened by 4 bases and J by 2 bases, with 13 bases between the two germline ends. The germline V gene has CDR1 MNHEY and CDR2 SMNVEV (reference sequence). CDR3 region: CASSYYRGPTDTQYF. The DNA of the CDR3 is TGTGCCAGCAGTTATTATCGAGGTCCCACAGATACGCAGTATTTT.

The chain combines TRBV5-1 with TRBJ1-6; TRBD1 might be the D (5 bases). Germline V gene lookup returns CDR1 SGHRS and CDR2 YFSETQ. The CDR3 runs to 15 residues. Trimming removed 7 bases at V and 6 bases at J, with 17 bases between. CDR3 sequence: CASGPTGTGNSPLHF. In nucleotides, the CDR3 is TGCGCCAGCGGGCCAACCGGGACCGGTAATTCACCCCTCCACTTT.

The V call is TRBV7-9, the J call TRBJ2-5; TRBD2 matches 7 bases. V gave up 1 base and J gave up 3 bases; unmatched junction bases: 5. The germline gives CDR1 SEHNR, CDR2 FQNEAQ (reference sequence). The CDR3 runs 15 residues. The CDR3 loop is CASSLGGGREETQYF. Here the CDR3 DNA reads TGTGCCAGCAGCTTAGGGGGAGGGCGAGAAGAGACCCAGTACTTC.

The rearrangement joins TRBV27 to TRBJ1-2, with D possibly matching TRBD1 (5 bases). The V end was cut by 3 bases, the J end by 0 bases, with 14 bases between. From germline, CDR1 is MNHEY and CDR2 SMNVEV (reference sequence). The CDR3 runs 16 residues. The CDR3: CASSLKPRATNYGYTF. CDR3 nucleotides: TGTGCCAGCAGTTTGAAACCCAGGGCCACTAACTATGGCTACACCTTC.